The 17 T cell receptor beta chains reported below all come from one sample, sequenced in a study of early stage breast cancer tumors. TCRdb's table, derived via immunoSEQ multiplex PCR, lists solely in-frame clones and lacks some. The sample includes around 53,000 clones, just over 90% of them seen just once. Input material: blood. These receptors were obtained from a person between 65 and 80 years old with breast cancer.

This clone turned up a few times. The genes are TRBV6-1 and TRBJ1-5; TRBD1 matches 8 bases. V shed 10 bases, J shed 4 bases, and the junction held 6 bases outside the gene matches. CDR1 is MNHNS and CDR2 is SASEGT in the germline V gene. The CDR3 has 13 residues. The CDR3 DNA reads TGTGCCACCTCGGGACAGGAGAATCAGCCCCAGCATTTT. Translation gives CATSGQENQPQHF.

The rearrangement links TRBV7-9 to TRBJ1-3; the D gene is possibly TRBD1 (5 bases). The V gene's germline CDR1 is SEHNR and CDR2 FQNEAQ (reference sequence). Deletions cut 4 bases from V and 3 bases from J, with 13 bases between. The CDR3 runs 15 residues. The CDR3 region has the DNA TGTGCCAGCAGCTCGAGGCGCAGGGATGGAAACACCATATATTTT. Amino acid sequence: CASSSRRRDGNTIYF. Full variable domain (missing parts from reference TRBV7-9 and TRBJ1-3): DTGVSQNPRHKITKRGQNVTFRCDPISEHNRLYWYRQTLGQGPEFLTYFQNEAQLEKSRLLSDRFSAERPKGSFSTLEIQRTEQGDSAMYLCASSSRRRDGNTIYFGEGSWLTVV.

The chain couples TRBV7-3 to TRBJ1-1; a weak D match, TRBD1 (6 bases). The CDR3 loop spans 13 amino acids. Germline CDR1 SGHTA, CDR2 FQGTGA. The V and J ends lost 5 bases and 3 bases respectively, with 10 bases between them. The CDR3 loop is CASSADRDTEAFF. The CDR3 bases are TGTGCCAGCAGCGCGGACAGAGACACTGAAGCTTTCTTT.

The chain uses TRBV10-3 and TRBJ2-7, with 10 bases matching TRBD1. V gave up 4 bases and J gave up 3 bases; unmatched junction bases: 6. The length of the CDR3 is 15 residues. Germline CDR1 is ENHRY and CDR2 is SYGVKD. As DNA, the CDR3 is TGTGCCATCAGTGCTGGGACAGGGGTAGGCTACGAGCAGTACTTC. Translating it yields CAISAGTGVGYEQYF.

This chain connects TRBV5-1 to TRBJ2-1; TRBD1 aligns across 7 bases. The V gene's germline CDR1 is SGHRS and CDR2 YFSETQ. V gave up 0 bases and J gave up 6 bases; unmatched junction bases: 9. CDR3 length: 16 amino acids. CDR3 DNA: TGCGCCAGCAGCTTGGACGAGGGGACAGTTAGCAATGAGCAGTTCTTC. Translation gives CASSLDEGTVSNEQFF.

The rearrangement links TRBV5-4 to TRBJ1-4, with D unclear. The CDR3 has 15 amino acids. V shed 4 bases and J shed 4 bases, with 14 bases lying between them. CDR1 and CDR2 (germline): SGHNT, YYREEE (reference sequence). The CDR3 protein is CASSITQTDNEKLFF. CDR3 sequence (DNA): TGTGCCAGCAGCATAACCCAAACAGATAATGAAAAACTGTTTTTT.

V gene TRBV28 combines with J gene TRBJ1-5; 8 nucleotides match TRBD1. V lost 6 bases and J lost 9; bases outside the gene matches: 13. Germline-derived CDR1 and CDR2 are MDHEN and SYDVKM. The CDR3 consists of 15 residues. The CDR3 region is CASSPAGTGPGPQHF. For the CDR3, the DNA is TGTGCCAGCAGCCCCGCAGGGACAGGACCTGGGCCCCAGCATTTT.

This clone was counted only a few times. In DNA, the CDR3 is TGTGCCAGCAGCTTTTACCCAGGGCCACAAGAGACCCAGTACTTC. As protein: CASSFYPGPQETQYF. The chain has TRBV7-3 and TRBJ2-5, with TRBD1 as a possible D gene (5 bases). The ends were cut back, 3 bases at V and 2 bases at J, with 13 bases in the middle. This CDR3 contains 15 residues. CDR1 is SGHTA and CDR2 is FQGTGA in the germline V gene.

The genes are TRBV30 and TRBJ2-5; unclear D gene. The germline CDR1 and CDR2 sequences are GTSNPN and SVGIG (reference sequence). Trimming left V 1 base short and J 5 bases short, with 11 bases between. The CDR3 consists of 13 residues. CDR3: CAWSAQLEETQYF. The CDR3 DNA reads as TGTGCCTGGAGTGCCCAGCTGGAGGAGACCCAGTACTTC. Combining the CDR3 with reference TRBV30 and TRBJ2-5 gives the whole variable domain SQTIHQWPATLVQPVGSPLSLECTVEGTSNPNLYWYRQAAGRGLQLLFYSVGIGQISSEVPQNLSASRPQDRQFILSSKKLLLSDSGFYLCAWSAQLEETQYFGPGTRLLVL.

The chain uses TRBV5-3 and TRBJ2-5; TRBD2 aligns across 10 bases. TRBV5-3 is annotated as an ORF whose role is uncertain. CDR3 length: 16 residues. V trimming: 2 bases; J trimming: 2 bases; junction bases outside the gene matches: 6. The CDR3 reads CARSFRTSGIQETQYF. CDR3 sequence (DNA): TGTGCCAGAAGCTTCAGGACTAGCGGCATTCAAGAGACCCAGTACTTC.

J is TRBJ1-5 and V is TRBV7-2; 10 bases are shared with TRBD1. V gave up 5 bases and J gave up 3 bases; unmatched junction bases: 7. The length of the CDR3 is 16 residues. Germline CDR1 reads SGHTA; CDR2 reads FQGNSA. CDR3 residues: CASSLRTGGDNQPQHF. As DNA, the CDR3 is TGTGCCAGCAGCCTCCGGACAGGGGGAGACAATCAGCCCCAGCATTTT.

The rearrangement joins TRBV14 to TRBJ2-7, with 7 bases lining up with TRBD1. This CDR3 is 16 amino acids long. V trimming: 0 bases; J trimming: 4 bases; junction bases outside the gene matches: 9. Germline CDR1 reads SGHDN; CDR2 reads FVKESK. The CDR3 is CASSQDRRGGIYEQYF. DNA of the CDR3: TGTGCCAGCAGCCAAGATCGTAGAGGGGGCATATACGAGCAGTACTTC.

The rearrangement uses TRBV19 and TRBJ1-1; TRBD1 is a possible D gene (6 bases). The CDR3 sequence is 15 residues long. CDR1 and CDR2 (germline): LNHDA, SQIVND (reference sequence). The germline V and J ends were trimmed by 6 bases and 5 bases, with 19 bases remaining between them. The CDR3: CASRITPDRGTEAFF. For the CDR3, the DNA is TGTGCCAGTAGAATTACCCCGGACAGAGGAACTGAAGCTTTCTTT.

The chain couples TRBV6-1 to TRBJ1-4; maybe TRBD1 (6 bases). Trimming shortened V by 3 bases and J by 8 bases, and 10 bases separated the two germline ends. This CDR3 contains 13 residues. The germline V gene encodes CDR1 MNHNS and CDR2 SASEGT. CDR3 in amino acids: CASSEPGTEKLFF. CDR3 DNA: TGTGCCAGCAGTGAGCCCGGGACAGAAAAACTGTTTTTT.

V gene TRBV19 combines with J gene TRBJ2-2, with D unclear. CDR3 length: 14 amino acids. The germline gives CDR1 LNHDA, CDR2 SQIVND (reference sequence). The V and J ends lost 1 base and 7 bases respectively, with 10 bases between them. The CDR3 reads CASSIVENGGELFF. CDR3 nucleotide sequence: TGTGCCAGTAGTATAGTGGAGAACGGCGGGGAGCTGTTTTTT.

This sequence joins TRBV2 and TRBJ1-1; D possibly corresponds to TRBD1 (5 bases). The CDR3 is 13 amino acids. V lost 8 bases, J lost 3 bases, and 13 bases lay in between. CDR1 is SNHLY and CDR2 is FYNNEI in the germline V gene. The CDR3 region is CASSGRRDTEAFF. The CDR3 region has the DNA TGTGCCAGCTCGGGGCGGAGGGACACTGAAGCTTTCTTT.

This rearrangement joins TRBV5-1 to TRBJ1-6, with TRBD1 matching over 9 bases. The germline V gene has CDR1 SGHRS and CDR2 YFSETQ. V dropped 0 bases and J dropped 9; count of bases not matched to a gene: 4. The CDR3 length is 15 residues. The CDR3 sequence: CASSLGTGAGSPLHF. The DNA of the CDR3 is TGCGCCAGCAGCTTGGGGACAGGGGCGGGTTCACCCCTCCACTTT.